This T cell receptor beta chain was recorded in a study of blood T cell repertoires in COVID-19. Study summary: The analysed material was cDNA or gDNA that came from T cells, B-cell-depleted T cells, or PBMCs.

CDR1 and CDR2 from the germline V gene are SQVTM and ANQGSEA. V dropped 7 bases and J dropped 6 bases, with 10 bases sitting between them. The CDR3 consists of 11 residues. Only in-frame clones appear in the TCRdb table, and some are missing; sequencing was by immunoSEQ multiplex PCR. The sample includes 150,000 to 200,000 clones, around four fifths seen only once; the top ten take 15% to 20%. This clone occurred once. Participants came from about 23 US areas, aged about 18 to 95 years. Which cohort a participant joined came from the clinical history participants gave. Two negative PCRs, clearance, or symptom resolution characterized the recovered Cohort 3 donors.

This TCR was sampled from a woman in her fifties or sixties who had recovered from COVID-19. The chain is built from TRBV29-1 and TRBJ2-4, with a possible D match to TRBD1 (6 bases). The sample consisted of PBMCs or T cells enriched from blood (not recorded which). This CDR3 is CSGTVLNIQYF. The CDR3 DNA follows: TGCAGCGGGACAGTTTTAAACATTCAGTACTTC.